A selection of T cell receptor beta chains follows, all from one sample in a study of shared clonotypes between healthy human individuals. Data came from immunoSEQ multiplex PCR; TCRdb stores just in-frame clones and leaves some out. This sample has 400,000 to 500,000 clones; 65% to 80% occur once, and the top ten carry over 9.5%. The specimen was PBMCs. These receptors all stem from a woman between 40 and 55 years old in good health. Some clones in this sample may be carry-over from other donors' samples. Each CDR3 is given without its conserved first and last residue. The order of the fields is V gene, J gene, CDR3 protein.

v_call: TRBV27; j_call: TRBJ2-1; cdr3_aa: ASSLAGGNEQF
v_call: TRBV15; j_call: TRBJ1-5; cdr3_aa: ATSRDFGRGGQPQH
v_call: TRBV9; j_call: TRBJ2-2; cdr3_aa: ASSIGLAGEAGELF
v_call: TRBV2; j_call: TRBJ1-2; cdr3_aa: ASTWESNYGYT
v_call: TRBV5-1; j_call: TRBJ2-3; cdr3_aa: ASSPSGSTDTQY
v_call: TRBV28; j_call: TRBJ2-5; cdr3_aa: ASSFTSGQETQY
v_call: TRBV6-6; j_call: TRBJ1-5; cdr3_aa: ASSLRGTGPQH
v_call: TRBV27; j_call: TRBJ2-1; cdr3_aa: ATAGLAGPNNEQF
v_call: TRBV28; j_call: TRBJ1-5; cdr3_aa: ASSFQPQH
v_call: TRBV11-2; j_call: TRBJ1-4; cdr3_aa: ASSPAAVEKLF
v_call: TRBV7-3; j_call: TRBJ1-1; cdr3_aa: ASSLTAQGGTEAF
v_call: TRBV10-3; j_call: TRBJ2-1; cdr3_aa: AISLTEGEVDEQF
v_call: TRBV28; j_call: TRBJ2-3; cdr3_aa: ASSLSPDWDHTQY
v_call: TRBV5-1; j_call: TRBJ2-2; cdr3_aa: ASSLRERVAGELF
v_call: TRBV18; j_call: TRBJ2-7; cdr3_aa: ASSPPHSTGGEQY
v_call: TRBV30; j_call: TRBJ1-3; cdr3_aa: AWSLHSRRNTIY
v_call: TRBV7-3; j_call: TRBJ2-7; cdr3_aa: ASSLSTYEQY
v_call: TRBV28; j_call: TRBJ2-4; cdr3_aa: ASSFPEGLTKNIQY
v_call: TRBV18; j_call: TRBJ1-3; cdr3_aa: ASSPTGTGSSGNTIY
v_call: TRBV19; j_call: TRBJ2-3; cdr3_aa: ASSGYRRTDTQY
v_call: TRBV2; j_call: TRBJ2-2; cdr3_aa: ASRPGTGGGELF
v_call: TRBV7-2; j_call: .; cdr3_aa: ASSFTPTGSAGELF
v_call: TRBV2; j_call: TRBJ1-2; cdr3_aa: ASSRTGFSYYGYT
v_call: TRBV7-2; j_call: TRBJ2-1; cdr3_aa: ASRSLGSSYNEQF
v_call: TRBV18; j_call: TRBJ2-6; cdr3_aa: ASSPPSSGANVLT
v_call: TRBV7-8; j_call: TRBJ1-2; cdr3_aa: ASSDSGTGVNSDGYT
v_call: TRBV5-3; j_call: TRBJ1-5; cdr3_aa: ARSSDRANQPQH
v_call: TRBV10-1; j_call: TRBJ2-5; cdr3_aa: ASRGEPRSETQY